This TCR beta chain was obtained from a study of immune cell composition in non-small cell lung cancer. Across the study: Tumours were mainly lung adenocarcinoma or squamous cell carcinoma.

This CDR3 region has 14 residues. Germline CDR1 reads MNHNS; CDR2 reads SASEGT. This clone appeared a single time. Sequencing used immunoSEQ multiplex PCR; TCRdb keeps in-frame clones, though not all of them. The sample holds about 2,800 clones, around 78% seen once. V is TRBV6-1 and J is TRBJ2-6, with TRBD2 matching 7 bases. Sequenced: lung tumor tissue. The clonotype originates from a human donor with non-small cell lung cancer. The CDR3, as DNA: TGTACAACTAGCGTAGGCTCTGGGGCCAACGTCCTGACTTTC. It translates to CTTSVGSGANVLTF.